This TCR beta chain is from a study of T cell changes during pregnancy in multiple sclerosis (dated by TCRdb to between 2017 and 2020). Notes on the research overall: In women with multiple sclerosis, the researchers looked at how the T cell repertoire shifted as pregnancy progressed.

The protocol used for the library was the immunoSEQ multiplex PCR assay. What TCRdb holds here is the immuneACCESS table cut down to in-frame rearrangements. Part of the clones is not present; checked against another copy, under half of the missing clones reflect an unresolved V gene, and the others are unexplained. The sample table contains under 75,000 clones; only one count was recorded for under 95% of them. The ten largest clonotypes hold 0.4% to 0.5% of the sample. A remark on this clone: Its cognate antigen has yet to be identified. No per-base quality is available; no much larger clone lies one base away.

From the cysteine through the phenylalanine, the CDR3 covers 15 amino acids. Just CDR3 DNA is preserved here, 45 bases in frame from base 1. In the germline V gene (reference sequence), CDR1 corresponds to SGHNT and CDR2 to YYREEE. V is cut back by 5 bases and J by 10 bases, with 10 bases in the junction unmatched. The V and J genes are TRBV5-4 and TRBJ1-6, with 9 bases matching TRBD1. The receptor was isolated from a female donor in good health, enrolled as a control in a pregnancy study. The sample consisted of CD4+ T cells from peripheral blood mononuclear cells, taken after pregnancy. The nucleotide sequence reads as follows: TGTGCCAGCAGAACCACCGGGACAGGGATCTCACCCCTCCACTTT. It codes for CASRTTGTGISPLHF.